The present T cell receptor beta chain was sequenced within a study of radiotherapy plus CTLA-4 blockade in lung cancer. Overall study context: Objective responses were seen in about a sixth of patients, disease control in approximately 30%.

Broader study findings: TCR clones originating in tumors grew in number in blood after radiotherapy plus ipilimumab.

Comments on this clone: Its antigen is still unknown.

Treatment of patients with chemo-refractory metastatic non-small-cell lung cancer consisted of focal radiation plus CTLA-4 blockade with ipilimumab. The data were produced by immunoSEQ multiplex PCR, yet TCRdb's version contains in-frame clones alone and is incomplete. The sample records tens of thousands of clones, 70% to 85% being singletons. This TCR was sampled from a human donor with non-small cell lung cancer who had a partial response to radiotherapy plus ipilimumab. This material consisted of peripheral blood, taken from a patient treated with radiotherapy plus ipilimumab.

The CDR3 DNA reads as TGTGCCAGCAGCTGGCCTCAGGGTATTAGCACAGATACGCAGTATTTT. Amino acids: CASSWPQGISTDTQYF. The genes are TRBV7-8 and TRBJ2-3; tentatively, D is TRBD1 (5 bases). CDR3 length: 16 residues. V was trimmed by 4 bases and J by 0 bases, leaving 14 bases between them. Looked up from germline, CDR1 is SGHVS and CDR2 is FQNEAQ.